This entry lists 27 T cell receptor beta chains sequenced from one sample in a study of beta chain features in type 1 diabetes. The entirety of the isolated RNA underwent reverse transcription, so expressed TCRB transcripts were sequenced. Only in-frame clones appear in the TCRdb table, and some are missing; sequencing was by immunoSEQ multiplex PCR. The sample has under 400,000 clones; around a fifth are singletons. Source material: naive CD4+ T cells from blood. The receptors stem from a woman under 30 in good health.

A few counts support this clone. The rearrangement joins TRBV7-9 to TRBJ2-1, with D unresolved. The CDR3 loop spans 12 amino acids. Germline V gene lookup returns CDR1 SEHNR and CDR2 FQNEAQ (reference sequence). V was clipped by 3 bases and J by 11 bases, with 11 bases between them. The CDR3 DNA reads as TGTGCCAGCAGCTTTGAGCGAGTAAAGCAGTTCTTC. Protein product: CASSFERVKQFF.

This clone was counted between two and nine times. The CDR3 sequence is CASSQGGAGYGYTF. The CDR3 region has the DNA TGCGCCAGCAGCCAAGGAGGAGCTGGCTATGGCTACACCTTC. J is TRBJ1-2 and V is TRBV4-1; D gene uncertain. The V end lost 1 base, the J end lost 4 bases, and 10 bases lay between the germline ends. The CDR3 has 14 residues. Germline CDR1 is MGHRA and CDR2 is YSYEKL.

The genes are TRBV9 and TRBJ2-2; 13 nucleotides align to TRBD2. Looked up from germline, CDR1 is SGDLS and CDR2 is YYNGEE. V lost 4 bases and J lost 5; bases outside the gene matches: 5. This CDR3 has 16 residues. The CDR3 reads CASSTRTSGGTGELFF. CDR3 sequence (DNA): TGTGCCAGCAGCACCCGGACTAGCGGGGGTACCGGGGAGCTGTTTTTT.

To note about this clone: An end of the junction differs from the germline gene, which may be a read error. This CDR3 is also generated by other DNA sequences in the sample. The gene calls are TRBV15 and TRBJ1-1; a weak D match, TRBD1 (5 bases). This CDR3 is 13 amino acids long. Germline V gene data show CDR1 as LNHNV and CDR2 as YYDKDF (reference sequence). CDR3 sequence (DNA): TGTGCCACCAGCACCCGACAGAACACTGAAGCTTTCTTC. As protein: CATSTRQNTEAFF.

This clone was found a few times. The rearrangement joins TRBV6-1 to TRBJ2-5, with D unclear. CDR1 MNHNS and CDR2 SASEGT come from the germline V gene. Deletions cut 6 bases from V and 4 bases from J, with 9 bases between. The CDR3 extends over 12 amino acids. The CDR3 DNA reads TGTGCCAGCAGGATGGCTCGAGAGACCCAGTACTTC. This encodes CASRMARETQYF.

The rearrangement joins TRBV5-1 to TRBJ1-4; a weak D match, TRBD1 (5 bases). Trimming took off 1 base at V and 8 bases at J, with 9 bases between the two ends. CDR3 size: 13 residues. The germline V gene has CDR1 SGHRS and CDR2 YFSETQ. Written as DNA, the CDR3 is TGCGCCAGCAGCTTGACAGGACGGGAAAAACTGTTTTTT. Translating gives CASSLTGREKLFF.

The chain couples TRBV30 to TRBJ2-7; D gene unclear. V shed 2 bases and J shed 7 bases, with 21 bases lying between them. The germline V gene has CDR1 GTSNPN and CDR2 SVGIG (reference sequence). This CDR3 contains 15 residues. CDR3 sequence (DNA): TGTGCCTGGAGTCCCCTAATAACAATATTCGGGGAGCAGTACTTC. Amino acids: CAWSPLITIFGEQYF.

The rearrangement links TRBV2 to TRBJ2-2; 9 bases are a match to TRBD1. The trim removed 4 bases at V and 5 bases at J, leaving 5 bases unmatched. CDR1 and CDR2 (germline): SNHLY, FYNNEI. The CDR3 length is 15 residues. Here the CDR3 DNA reads TGTGCCAGCAGTGTGATGGGACAGGGAACCGGGGAGCTGTTTTTT. Translating gives CASSVMGQGTGELFF.

The chain employs TRBV9 and TRBJ1-1; maybe TRBD1 (5 bases). The germline CDR1 and CDR2 sequences are SGDLS and YYNGEE. The CDR3 contains 12 residues. V lost 10 bases, J lost 5 bases, and 15 bases lay in between. CDR3 sequence: CASGRAGTEAFF. The CDR3 nucleotides are TGTGCCTCGGGGAGGGCAGGGACTGAAGCTTTCTTT.

This clone turned up a few times. V usage is TRBV5-1 and J usage is TRBJ2-7, with D possibly TRBD1 on 5 matching bases. Germline V lookup: CDR1 SGHRS, CDR2 YFSETQ. This CDR3 is built from 12 residues. The V end was cut by 0 bases, the J end by 6 bases, with 7 bases between. In DNA, the CDR3 is TGCGCCAGCAGCTTGGCAGGGTTCGAGCAGTACTTC. Its translation: CASSLAGFEQYF.

The chain carries TRBV9 and TRBJ1-3; D is ambiguous. There are 15 residues in the CDR3. The V end lost 3 bases, the J end lost 0 bases, and 10 bases lay between the germline ends. CDR1 and CDR2 from the germline V gene are SGDLS and YYNGEE. CDR3 sequence: CASSGHRASGNTIYF. The CDR3 DNA reads as TGTGCCAGCAGCGGTCACAGAGCCTCTGGAAACACCATATATTTT.

Concerning this clone: The same CDR3 can be traced to other DNA sequences in this sample. This chain joins TRBV7-9 and TRBJ1-1; 9 nucleotides match TRBD1. The ends lost 6 bases at V and 1 base at J; junction bases unmatched: 0. Looked up from germline, CDR1 is SEHNR and CDR2 is FQNEAQ (reference sequence). CDR3 length equals 13 residues. CDR3 in DNA: TGTGCCAGCAGGGGACAGGGGAACACTGAAGCTTTCTTT. This sequence encodes CASRGQGNTEAFF.

The DNA for the CDR3 is TGCGCCAGCAGCCAAGCTAGGAGTGGCTCCTACGAGCAGTACTTC. It codes for CASSQARSGSYEQYF. V usage is TRBV4-1 and J usage is TRBJ2-7, with unresolved D. The V and J ends lost 1 base and 0 bases respectively, with 10 bases between them. This CDR3 has 15 amino acids. Germline V lookup: CDR1 MGHRA, CDR2 YSYEKL.

This clone was detected only a few times. The CDR3 region is CASSRTSGYEQYF. In DNA form, the CDR3 reads TGTGCCAGCAGCAGGACTAGCGGTTACGAGCAGTACTTC. The chain employs TRBV6-5 and TRBJ2-7, with 10 bases aligning to TRBD2. V lost 6 bases and J lost 4; bases outside the gene matches: 3. The CDR3 has 13 amino acids. CDR1 and CDR2 from the germline V gene are MNHEY and SVGAGI.

In its sample, this clone was seen a few times. This chain connects TRBV29-1 to TRBJ2-7, with D perhaps TRBD1 (7 bases). Germline-derived CDR1 and CDR2 are SQVTM and ANQGSEA. Trimming left V 4 bases short and J 3 bases short, with 16 bases between. This CDR3 has 14 amino acids. The CDR3 nucleotides read TGCAGCGTTGCGATACGACAGGGAGGCTACGAGCAGTACTTC. This translates into CSVAIRQGGYEQYF.

This clone occurred a few times. This rearrangement joins TRBV5-1 to TRBJ1-2; D not resolved. Germline V gene lookup returns CDR1 SGHRS and CDR2 YFSETQ. There are 12 residues in the CDR3. The V end lost 6 bases, the J end lost 4 bases, and 10 bases lay between the germline ends. The CDR3 loop reads CASKEGTYGYTF. DNA of the CDR3: TGCGCCAGCAAGGAGGGTACCTATGGCTACACCTTC.

This clone was detected a few times. For the CDR3, the DNA is TGCGCCAGCAGCTTGGGGGACAGGACTAATGAGCAGTTCTTC. Protein sequence: CASSLGDRTNEQFF. The J gene is TRBJ2-1, the V gene TRBV5-1, with TRBD1 matching 8 bases. The CDR3 extends over 14 amino acids. The germline CDR1 and CDR2 sequences are SGHRS and YFSETQ. V lost 0 bases to trimming and J lost 7 bases; unmatched junction nucleotides: 3.

This clone came up a few times. This chain links TRBV5-1 with TRBJ2-7; D gene unclear. V lost 1 base and J 1 base, leaving 9 bases between the germline ends. The germline gives CDR1 SGHRS, CDR2 YFSETQ. The CDR3 is made up of 14 amino acids. CDR3 sequence reads: CASSLSVSSYEQYF. The CDR3 region has the DNA TGCGCCAGCAGCTTGAGCGTCAGTTCCTACGAGCAGTACTTC.

This sequence joins TRBV7-3 and TRBJ2-1; 7 positions match TRBD1. This CDR3 region has 13 residues. Losses at the gene ends were 5 bases for V and 10 bases for J; bases not matched to a gene: 8. Germline CDR1 is SGHTA and CDR2 is FQGTGA. The CDR3 nucleotides are TGTGCCAGCAGCCCGGGACAGAGGGAAGAGCAGTTCTTC. This codes for CASSPGQREEQFF.

The rearrangement joins TRBV5-6 to TRBJ1-5; TRBD1 is a possible D gene (6 bases). The CDR3 loop spans 14 amino acids. Germline assignment: CDR1 SGHDT and CDR2 YYEEEE. Trimming removed 1 base from V and 6 bases from J, with 11 bases in between. The DNA for the CDR3 is TGTGCCAGCAGCTTGAGGGGGGGCACTCAGCCCCAGCATTTT. Residues: CASSLRGGTQPQHF.

V and J are TRBV6-4 and TRBJ1-2; 7 bases map to TRBD1. V lost 3 bases, J lost 4 bases, and 8 bases stayed unmatched. Germline CDR1 is MRHNA and CDR2 is SNTAGT. This CDR3 spans 15 amino acids. CDR3 DNA: TGTGCCAGCAGTGAGAGGGAAGGGACAGTCTATGGCTACACCTTC. Translating it yields CASSEREGTVYGYTF.

The CDR3: CASSQDRSFNEQFF. The CDR3 DNA follows: TGTGCCAGCAGCCAAGATCGGAGCTTCAATGAGCAGTTCTTC. This chain joins TRBV4-2 and TRBJ2-1, with unresolved D. The CDR3 totals 14 residues. CDR1 LGHNA and CDR2 YNFKEQ come from the germline V gene. The V and J ends lost 0 bases and 6 bases respectively, with 9 bases between them.

The rearrangement uses TRBV29-1 and TRBJ1-5; 7 bases map to TRBD1. Germline assignment: CDR1 SQVTM and CDR2 ANQGSEA. This CDR3 has 13 amino acids. J was trimmed by 7 bases and V by 4 bases; bases with no gene match: 7. The CDR3 bases are TGCAGCGTTGGACAGGGTAATGGCCAGCCCCAGCATTTT. It yields the protein CSVGQGNGQPQHF.

This clone was counted a few times. The CDR3 DNA follows: TGTGCCAGCAGTGATCAGGGAGGGAACACTGAAGCTTTCTTT. As protein: CASSDQGGNTEAFF. J is TRBJ1-1 and V is TRBV25-1; D possibly corresponds to TRBD1 (5 bases). Germline CDR1 MGHDK, CDR2 SYGVNS. The CDR3 loop spans 14 amino acids. V was shortened by 3 bases and J by 1 base, with 9 bases between the two germline ends.

The rearrangement links TRBV30 to TRBJ1-5; D is uncertain. Per the germline V gene, CDR1 is GTSNPN and CDR2 is SVGIG (reference sequence). The CDR3 runs to 16 residues. V was pared by 2 bases and J by 0 bases, with 14 bases between. The CDR3 bases are TGTGCCTGGAGTATGGGCGACGCAGTTAGCAATCAGCCCCAGCATTTT. Amino acids: CAWSMGDAVSNQPQHF.

This chain links TRBV13 with TRBJ1-4; D is perhaps TRBD1 (6 bases). CDR3 length: 14 amino acids. Trimming removed 5 bases at V and 8 bases at J, with 15 bases between. CDR1 and CDR2 (germline): PRHDT, FYEKMQ (reference sequence). Here the CDR3 DNA reads TGTGCCAGCAGCGAAAGGGACAAGTGGGAAAAACTGTTTTTT. This sequence encodes CASSERDKWEKLFF. The variable domain in full, with the rest retrieved from reference TRBV13 and TRBJ1-4, is AAGVIQSPRHLIKEKRETATLKCYPIPRHDTVYWYQQGPGQDPQFLISFYEKMQSDKGSIPDRFSAQQFSDYHSELNMSSLELGDSALYFCASSERDKWEKLFFGSGTQLSVL.

This clone was seen a few times. The gene calls are TRBV25-1 and TRBJ2-5; TRBD2 aligns across 10 bases. CDR1 and CDR2 from the germline V gene are MGHDK and SYGVNS. This CDR3 has 16 amino acids. With V trimmed by 1 base and J by 2 bases, 4 bases remained unmatched. CDR3 DNA: TGTGCCAGCAGTGAATGGAGCGGGGGGGTTCAAGAGACCCAGTACTTC. Translating gives CASSEWSGGVQETQYF.